One T cell receptor (beta chain) is described in this entry. Given a much more abundant clone one base away, this may be a read error. Arm-PCR of CDR3 regions with iRepertoire HTBI primers generated TCR beta libraries. TCRdb analysed the multiplex PCR reads with MiXCR anew, one entry per CDR3 protein. The table has about 430,000 distinct CDR3 sequences, over 14% seen once. These data belong to a study of regulatory T cells in long-lasting Graves disease. Indicated time point: newly diagnosed GD, antithyroid drugs for less than 3 months. There was RNA extracted from PBMCs, and the TCR library was made from it. Germline-derived CDR1 and CDR2 are SGHRS and YFSETQ. The CDR3 has 15 amino acids. These data are also associated with another study on T cells in Graves' hyperthyroidism and ophthalmopathy. That work states: Clinical symptoms, serum thyroxine and TRAb, thyroid ultrasound and orbital computed tomography were used for the diagnoses.

The sequence came from a woman in her thirties or forties with Graves disease. The chain is built from TRBV5-1 and TRBJ1-1; 8 bases are shared with TRBD1. The sequenced sample was peripheral blood mononuclear cells (PBMCs), obtained at new diagnosis, from a patient treated with antithyroid drugs. The CDR3 nucleotides are TGCGCCAGCAGCCCGTGGACAGGGAGTATCACTGGAGCTTTCTTT. This encodes CASSPWTGSITGAFF. Full variable domain (rest looked up from reference TRBV5-1 and TRBJ1-1): KAGVTQTPRYLIKTRGQQVTLSCSPISGHRSVSWYQQTPGQGLQFLFEYFSETQRNKGNFPGRFSGRQFSNSRSEMNVSTLELGDSALYLCASSPWTGSITGAFFGQGTRLTVV.